The present T cell receptor (beta chain) was sequenced within a study of Graves' ophthalmopathy and Graves' hyperthyroidism. For repertoire sequencing, the TCR beta CDR3 regions were amplified from RNA transcripts. The first-round RT-PCR employed HTBI primers together with the Qiagen OneStep RT-PCR kit. A multiplex PCR was then performed as the second round. TCRdb fed the multiplex PCR reads into MiXCR, producing one record per CDR3 protein. The table has 650,000 to 900,000 distinct CDR3 sequences, 40% seen once. Moderate-to-severe activity, CAS ≥3, NOSPECS ≥4 and a duration under 3 months were seen in donors with ophthalmopathy. This CDR3 contains 14 residues. CDR1 SNHLY and CDR2 FYNNEI come from the germline V gene. Trimming cost V 5 bases and J 3 bases; bases outside gene matches: 4. The sample holds many counts of this clonotype.

Sequenced: peripheral blood. This TCR was sampled from an adult man with Graves' ophthalmopathy. The chain has TRBV2 and TRBJ2-5; 9 bases agree with TRBD2. CDR3 sequence (DNA): TGTGCCAGCAGTATAGCGGGAGTAGAAGAGACCCAGTACTTC. Its translation is CASSIAGVEETQYF.